This T cell receptor beta chain is from a study of blood T cell repertoires in COVID-19 (dated by TCRdb to about 2020). Regarding the study in general: Samples covering the acute and convalescent phases of COVID-19 were provided by collaborators in the United States, Italy and Spain. The material from the prospective study consisted of cDNA or gDNA derived from T cells, B-cell-depleted T cells, or PBMCs. Deeply sampled blood TCRbeta repertoires from subjects exposed to, actively infected with, or recovered from COVID-19 were included in the dataset. The repertoires were released in a freely available public database intended as a resource for research on the immune response to SARS-CoV-2. Samples were obtained from the ongoing ImmuneRACE study (first 160 participants) and from approximately 1,200 subjects provided by 6 global collaborators. A de-identified subject ID, COVID-19 status, age in years and sex were almost always included in the sample metadata. Where available, HLA class I and class II types were taken from metadata supplied by the sample provider and were not determined by assay-based typing.

TCRbeta CDR3 regions were amplified from genomic DNA using the immunoSEQ Assay, a bias-controlled multiplex PCR. In the source study's methods: Within the assay, amplification of reference gene primers was used to estimate how many nucleated cells each sample contained. To quantify the absolute abundance of each unique TCRbeta CDR3 rearrangement, sequence reads were collapsed and filtered. For each sample, productive Simpson clonality was calculated as the square root of Simpson's diversity index across productive rearrangements. Entries here come from immuneACCESS through TCRdb and include only in-frame sequences with V and J called. Some clones fail to appear in such tables; in the studies checked, an unresolved V gene covers under half of the shortfall, and the cause of the remainder is unknown. V and J calls and clone size are as listed in that table; D and trimming were resolved from the DNA. This sample has under 250,000 clones in its table, and roughly 86% of those were observed once. The ten top clones hold roughly 2.6% of the sample.

This clone was counted ten times or more. Its antigen is unknown. Base qualities are not at hand, and no much larger clone is one base apart. Participants in the prospective study were enrolled through a virtual design, were aged roughly 18 to 90 years, and lived in approximately 25 United States geographic areas. To assign participants to cohorts, the prospective study relied on clinical history that participants themselves reported in a screening survey and a study questionnaire. Mobile phlebotomists in the prospective study collected whole blood, serum and a nasopharyngeal or oropharyngeal swab from every participant. Over a roughly 2-month period, participants in the prospective study had the option of providing additional blood draws and questionnaires. Before DNA extraction, prospective study blood samples were shipped either frozen or at room temperature. Study-wide findings and limitations: How much clinical and demographic metadata was included differed by source and by participant, and the metadata was provided uncurated.

There are 11 amino acids in the CDR3, from cysteine to phenylalanine inclusive. Only the CDR3 DNA is retained, 33 bases long and in frame from the first base. Trimming at the junction amounts to 6 bases on V and 4 bases on J, and the germline ends lie 5 bases apart. The germline V gene specifies KGHDR as CDR1 and SFDVKD as CDR2. The sequence links TRBV24-1 to TRBJ1-1, with no confidently assigned D gene. The origin of this receptor is a woman aged 30 to 39 with acute COVID-19. The source material was PBMCs or T cells enriched from blood (not recorded which). The CDR3 has the sequence CATSSFTEAFF. The nucleotide sequence reads TGTGCCACCAGTTCTTTCACTGAAGCTTTCTTT.